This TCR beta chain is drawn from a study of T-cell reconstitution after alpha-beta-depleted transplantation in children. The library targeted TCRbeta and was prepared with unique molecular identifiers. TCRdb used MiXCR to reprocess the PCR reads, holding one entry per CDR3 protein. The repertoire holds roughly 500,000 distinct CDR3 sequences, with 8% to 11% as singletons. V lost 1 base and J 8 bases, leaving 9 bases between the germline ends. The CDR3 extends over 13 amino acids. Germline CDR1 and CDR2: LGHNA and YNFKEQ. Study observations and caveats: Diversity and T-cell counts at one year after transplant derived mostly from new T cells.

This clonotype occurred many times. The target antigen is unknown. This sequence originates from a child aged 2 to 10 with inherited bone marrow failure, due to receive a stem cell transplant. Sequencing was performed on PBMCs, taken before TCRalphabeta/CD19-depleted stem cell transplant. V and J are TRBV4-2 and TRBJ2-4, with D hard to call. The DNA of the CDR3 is TGTGCCAGCAGCCAAGGGCCAGTGGACATTCAGTACTTC. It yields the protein CASSQGPVDIQYF.